One sample yielded the 20 T cell receptor beta chains listed below, sequenced in a study of early T cells in non-severe SARS-CoV-2 infection. MiXCR, run by TCRdb on the 5' RACE reads, gives a single entry per CDR3 protein. The repertoire holds 80,000 to 100,000 distinct CDR3 sequences, around 10% seen once, with less than 5.5% in the top ten. The sample consisted of whole blood, taken at baseline. The receptor set was obtained from an adult who was a healthcare worker with PCR-confirmed SARS-CoV-2 infection or an uninfected control (not recorded which).

The gene calls are TRBV28 and TRBJ2-4; 7 bases line up with TRBD2. The CDR3 extends over 15 amino acids. V lost 7 bases, J lost 5 bases, and 11 bases stayed unmatched. Per germline, CDR1 MDHEN and CDR2 SYDVKM. The CDR3 DNA is TGTGCCAGCACCGAATGGGCTAGCGGCCAAAACATTCAGTACTTC. The encoded protein is CASTEWASGQNIQYF.

The J gene is TRBJ1-2, the V gene TRBV5-6; D is perhaps TRBD1 (5 bases). Germline lookup yields CDR1 SGHDT and CDR2 YYEEEE. Between the trimmed V and J ends, which lost 0 bases and 6 bases, there was a span of 12 bases. The CDR3 extends over 14 amino acids. CDR3 sequence: CASSLEGGAHGYTF. CDR3 nucleotides: TGTGCCAGCAGCTTGGAAGGAGGGGCGCATGGCTACACCTTC.

The V and J genes are TRBV12-3 or TRBV12-4 and TRBJ2-5; TRBD1 matches at 8 bases. This CDR3 spans 13 amino acids. J gave up 5 bases and V 5 bases, and 4 bases lay outside the gene matches. CDR3 DNA sequence: TGTGCCAGCAGTCCTCGACAGGGGGAGACCCAGTACTTC. It codes for CASSPRQGETQYF.

This clonotype occurred a few times. The chain couples TRBV4-2 to TRBJ1-1; no clear D gene. V lost 1 base, J lost 1 base, and 7 bases lay in between. The CDR3 consists of 14 residues. Germline CDR1 and CDR2: LGHNA and YNFKEQ. The chain's CDR3 is CASSQGGQNTEAFF. As DNA, the CDR3 is TGTGCCAGCAGCCAAGGTGGCCAGAACACTGAAGCTTTCTTT.

This clonotype was counted many times. DNA for the CDR3: TGCAGCGCTGAAACCGGGACAAAGAACACTGAAGCTTTCTTT. It is translated as CSAETGTKNTEAFF. The chain recombines TRBV20-1 with TRBJ1-1, with D perhaps TRBD1 (6 bases). The CDR3 runs to 14 residues. CDR1 and CDR2 (germline): DFQATT, SNEGSKA (reference sequence).

This clonotype was observed a few times. This chain links TRBV5-6 with TRBJ2-5; D gene unclear. Germline V lookup: CDR1 SGHDT, CDR2 YYEEEE. Trimming cost V 1 base and J 0 bases, with 7 bases left between them. CDR3 length: 14 residues. Written as DNA, the CDR3 is TGTGCCAGCAGCTTGCAAGGCTACCAAGAGACCCAGTACTTC. Protein product: CASSLQGYQETQYF.

This clonotype was seen a handful of times. The V gene is TRBV29-1, the J gene TRBJ2-7; tentative D call: TRBD1 (6 bases). Per the germline V gene, CDR1 is SQVTM and CDR2 is ANQGSEA. This CDR3 is built from 18 residues. The V gene lost 5 bases and the J gene lost 0 bases, with 26 bases spanning the gap. CDR3: CSVYTGSAGTIDSYEQYF. The CDR3, as DNA: TGCAGCGTTTACACAGGGTCCGCCGGCACAATTGACTCCTACGAGCAGTACTTC.

This clonotype was found a few times. The chain uses TRBV7-3 and TRBJ1-1, with 7 bases matching TRBD1. Trimming cost V 0 bases and J 4 bases; bases outside gene matches: 5. The CDR3 is 15 residues long. Germline assignment: CDR1 SGHTA and CDR2 FQGTGA. The chain's CDR3 is CASSLTGGAVTEAFF. In nucleotides, the CDR3 is TGTGCCAGCAGCTTAACAGGGGGCGCGGTCACTGAAGCTTTCTTT.

This chain links TRBV7-2 with TRBJ1-1; weak D call: TRBD1 (6 bases). Trimming pared 8 bases from V and 2 bases from J, leaving 12 bases between. CDR1 and CDR2 from the germline V gene are SGHTA and FQGNSA. The CDR3 is 13 amino acids. The CDR3 region has the DNA TGTGCCAGCTGTCGACAGGTTAACACTGAAGCTTTCTTT. It yields the protein CASCRQVNTEAFF.

This clonotype was seen repeatedly, ten times or more. The J gene is TRBJ2-7, the V gene TRBV2, with 12 bases identical to TRBD1. The ends lost 5 bases at V and 6 bases at J; junction bases unmatched: 8. Per germline, CDR1 SNHLY and CDR2 FYNNEI. This CDR3 is built from 15 residues. CDR3 amino acids: CASSHRDRGLSEQYF. CDR3 DNA: TGTGCCAGCAGTCACCGGGACAGGGGGCTGAGCGAGCAGTACTTC.

The chain is built from TRBV18 and TRBJ2-1; TRBD2 matches 7 bases. CDR1 is KGHSH, CDR2 LQKENI, per germline. This CDR3 contains 15 residues. With 6 bases clipped from V and 3 bases from J, the junction kept 8 bases outside the gene matches. CDR3 sequence: CASSGGSGNYNEQFF. The CDR3 region has the DNA TGTGCCAGCTCGGGAGGGAGCGGGAACTACAATGAGCAGTTCTTC.

The table lists this clonotype with a few counts. V usage is TRBV20-1 and J usage is TRBJ2-7, with 9 nucleotides matching TRBD2. The length of the CDR3 is 14 residues. Trimming at V came to 3 bases and at J to 0 bases, leaving 3 bases not matched to a gene. Germline loops: CDR1 DFQATT, CDR2 SNEGSKA (reference sequence). The CDR3 region has the DNA TGCAGTGCTAGGCCTAGCGGGATCTCCTACGAGCAGTACTTC. It yields the protein CSARPSGISYEQYF.

This chain joins TRBV27 and TRBJ1-2; D is undetermined. Trimming removed 0 bases at V and 4 bases at J, with 9 bases between. The germline CDR1 and CDR2 sequences are MNHEY and SMNVEV (reference sequence). The CDR3 is 14 amino acids. As DNA, the CDR3 is TGTGCCAGCAGTTTATCGTGGGTTGGCTATGGCTACACCTTC. Translated: CASSLSWVGYGYTF.

This clonotype was recorded at least ten times. This CDR3 reads CSVLEVRTPDTQYF. As DNA, the CDR3 is TGCAGCGTCCTAGAGGTCAGGACCCCAGATACGCAGTATTTT. The chain uses TRBV29-1 and TRBJ2-3, with no clear D. V lost 6 bases and J 4 bases, leaving 17 bases between the germline ends. The CDR3 length is 14 residues. Per the germline V gene, CDR1 is SQVTM and CDR2 is ANQGSEA.

This clonotype came up a few times. V is TRBV20-1 and J is TRBJ2-5; the D gene is possibly TRBD2 (5 bases). This CDR3 contains 14 residues. Germline V gene lookup returns CDR1 DFQATT and CDR2 SNEGSKA (reference sequence). Trimming removed 3 bases at V and 5 bases at J, with 16 bases between. DNA of the CDR3: TGCAGTGCTAGCGCCCAGTCCCCGGGGGAGACCCAGTACTTC. It codes for CSASAQSPGETQYF.

This clonotype was counted many times. The chain joins TRBV7-8 to TRBJ2-1; D assignment may be TRBD1 or TRBD2 (6 bases each). CDR1 and CDR2 (germline): SGHVS, FQNEAQ. The CDR3 covers 14 residues. V shed 4 bases and J shed 8 bases, with 15 bases lying between them. DNA of the CDR3: TGTGCCAGCAGCTCTTTGGGGGGCGGGGATGAGCAGTTCTTC. Translated, it gives CASSSLGGGDEQFF.

The chain is built from TRBV11-3 and TRBJ2-1; D is undetermined. V was pared by 5 bases and J by 3 bases, with 8 bases between. Looked up from germline, CDR1 is SGHNT and CDR2 is YENEEA. This CDR3 is 13 amino acids long. CDR3: CASSGMGYNEQFF. The CDR3 region has the DNA TGTGCCAGCAGCGGGATGGGCTACAATGAGCAGTTCTTC.

This clonotype has more than one count but fewer than ten. The chain uses TRBV7-3 and TRBJ2-3; 8 nucleotides line up with TRBD1. Germline CDR1 reads SGHTA; CDR2 reads FQGTGA. V shed 5 bases, J shed 4 bases, and the junction held 11 bases outside the gene matches. CDR3 length: 16 amino acids. CDR3 region: CASSPRAGGLSDTQYF. DNA for the CDR3: TGTGCCAGCAGCCCTAGGGCAGGGGGCTTGTCAGATACGCAGTATTTT. Drawing the rest from reference TRBV7-3 and TRBJ2-3, the complete variable domain is GAGVSQTPSNKVTEKGKYVELRCDPISGHTALYWYRQSLGQGPEFLIYFQGTGAADDSGLPNDRFFAVRPEGSVSTLKIQRTERGDSAVYLCASSPRAGGLSDTQYFGPGTRLTVL.

A few counts support this clonotype. The J gene is TRBJ2-7, the V gene TRBV20-1; D not certain. The germline V and J ends were trimmed by 3 bases and 3 bases, with 15 bases remaining between them. The CDR3 runs 14 residues. Germline-derived CDR1 and CDR2 are DFQATT and SNEGSKA (reference sequence). The CDR3 DNA sequence: TGCAGTGCTAGCACCCCGCCACCAATCTACGAGCAGTACTTC. The encoded protein is CSASTPPPIYEQYF.

This clonotype occurred many times. The J gene is TRBJ2-3, the V gene TRBV19; TRBD1 matches 8 bases. This CDR3 is 14 amino acids long. Germline values: CDR1 LNHDA, CDR2 SQIVND (reference sequence). V shed 4 bases, J shed 6 bases, and the junction held 6 bases outside the gene matches. DNA of the CDR3: TGTGCCAGTAGTACCTGGACAGGGTACGATACGCAGTATTTT. Translated, it gives CASSTWTGYDTQYF.